This T cell receptor (beta chain) was identified during a study of cytomegalovirus exposure and HLA in healthy donors. Study outcomes and limitations: A later analysis, which compared TCR beta chains of equal frequency, found the HLA-associated ones more clonally expanded.

The PCR contained 60 Vbeta and 13 Jbeta primers. Only in-frame clones appear in the TCRdb table, and some are missing; sequencing was by immunoSEQ multiplex PCR. The table has 150,000 to 200,000 clones, 77% seen once. Note on this clone: Its target is not known.

The CDR3 contains 14 residues. The J segment lost 2 bases and the V segment lost 6 bases, leaving 8 bases of the junction unmatched. Per germline, CDR1 SQVTM and CDR2 ANQGSEA. Source material: PBMCs. This receptor was identified in a man aged 45-65 years in good health and CMV-seropositive. V usage is TRBV29-1 and J usage is TRBJ2-5, with TRBD1 matching 8 bases. The CDR3 is CSVADRARQETQYF. The CDR3 nucleotides are TGCAGCGTAGCGGACAGGGCAAGACAAGAGACCCAGTACTTC.